This T cell receptor (beta chain) was recovered during a study of T cells in Graves' hyperthyroidism and ophthalmopathy. Study observations and caveats: Blood shared most expanded thyroid clonotypes above 0.001.

Disease lasting under 3 months, a NOSPECS grade of at least 4, and a Clinical Activity Score of at least 3 were features of the ophthalmopathy patients. The V gene's germline CDR1 is SGHTA and CDR2 FQGNSA. V lost 2 bases and J 6 bases, leaving 17 bases between the germline ends. This CDR3 contains 15 residues. The TCR beta CDR3 regions underwent amplification using RNA transcripts as the source. The primer set for the first-round RT-PCR of the TCR CDR3 was HTBI. TCRdb called the multiplex PCR reads again in MiXCR, with one record for every CDR3 protein. The sample shows fewer than 400,000 distinct CDR3 sequences, roughly an eighth of them seen only once. As concerns this clonotype: Its antigen is still unknown.

The sequence came from a man aged 50 or older with Graves' ophthalmopathy. The gene calls are TRBV7-2 and TRBJ2-7, with D hard to call. Input material: blood. Here the CDR3 reads CASSLSAGPFSEQYF. CDR3 DNA: TGTGCCAGCAGCTTATCGGCCGGACCCTTCTCCGAGCAGTACTTC. Complete variable domain (other parts from reference TRBV7-2 and TRBJ2-7): GAGVSQSPSNKVTEKGKDVELRCDPISGHTALYWYRQSLGQGLEFLIYFQGNSAPDKSGLPSDRFSAERTGGSVSTLTIQRTQQEDSAVYLCASSLSAGPFSEQYFGPGTRLTVT.